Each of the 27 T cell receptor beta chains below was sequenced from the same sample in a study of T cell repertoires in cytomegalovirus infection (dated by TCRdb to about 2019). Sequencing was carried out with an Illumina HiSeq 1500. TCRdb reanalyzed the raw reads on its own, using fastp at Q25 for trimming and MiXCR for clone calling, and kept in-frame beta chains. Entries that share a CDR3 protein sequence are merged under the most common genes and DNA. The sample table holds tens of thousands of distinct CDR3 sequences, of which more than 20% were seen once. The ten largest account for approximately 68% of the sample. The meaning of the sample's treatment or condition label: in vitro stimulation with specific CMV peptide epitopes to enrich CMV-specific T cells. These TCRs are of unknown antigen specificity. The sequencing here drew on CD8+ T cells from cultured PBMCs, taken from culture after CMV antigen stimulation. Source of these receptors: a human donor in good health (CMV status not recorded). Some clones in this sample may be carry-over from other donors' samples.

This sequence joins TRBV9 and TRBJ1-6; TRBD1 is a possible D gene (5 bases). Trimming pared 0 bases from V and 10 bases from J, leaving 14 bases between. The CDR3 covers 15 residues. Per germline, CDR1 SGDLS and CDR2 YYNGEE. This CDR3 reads CASSVGGATRSPLHF. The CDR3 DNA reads TGTGCCAGCAGCGTAGGTGGGGCGACCCGGTCACCCCTCCACTTT.

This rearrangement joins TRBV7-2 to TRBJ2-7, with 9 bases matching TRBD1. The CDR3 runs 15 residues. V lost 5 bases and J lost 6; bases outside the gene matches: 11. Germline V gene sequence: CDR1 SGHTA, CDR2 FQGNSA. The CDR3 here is CASSPAVGQGSEQYF. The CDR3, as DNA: TGTGCCAGCAGCCCAGCGGTAGGACAGGGGAGCGAGCAGTACTTC.

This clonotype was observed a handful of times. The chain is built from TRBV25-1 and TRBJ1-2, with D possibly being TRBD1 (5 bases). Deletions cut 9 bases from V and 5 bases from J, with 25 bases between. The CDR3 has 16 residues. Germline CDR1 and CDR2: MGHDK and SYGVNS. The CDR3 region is CASNPRVLPPLYGYTF. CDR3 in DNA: TGTGCCAGTAATCCCAGGGTTCTCCCTCCTCTTTATGGCTACACCTTC.

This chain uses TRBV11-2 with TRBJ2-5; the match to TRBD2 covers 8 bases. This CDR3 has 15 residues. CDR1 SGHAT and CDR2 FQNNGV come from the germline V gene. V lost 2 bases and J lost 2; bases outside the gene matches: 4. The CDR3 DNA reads TGTGCCAGCAGCTTAAGGACGGGGGGGCAAGAGACCCAGTACTTC. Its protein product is CASSLRTGGQETQYF.

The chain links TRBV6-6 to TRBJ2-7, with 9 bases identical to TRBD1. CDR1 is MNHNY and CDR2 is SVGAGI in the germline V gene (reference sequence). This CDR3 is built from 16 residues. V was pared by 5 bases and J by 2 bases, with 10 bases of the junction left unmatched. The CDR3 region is CASSDLRDRVPYEQYF. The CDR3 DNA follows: TGTGCCAGCAGTGACCTACGGGACAGGGTCCCCTACGAGCAGTACTTC.

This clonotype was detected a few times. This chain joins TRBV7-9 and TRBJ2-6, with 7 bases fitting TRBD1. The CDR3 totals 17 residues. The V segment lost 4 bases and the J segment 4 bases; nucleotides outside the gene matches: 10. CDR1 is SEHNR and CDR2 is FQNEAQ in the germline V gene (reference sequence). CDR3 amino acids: CASSSKGTAYGANVLTF. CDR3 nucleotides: TGTGCCAGCAGCTCCAAAGGGACAGCTTACGGGGCCAACGTCCTGACTTTC.

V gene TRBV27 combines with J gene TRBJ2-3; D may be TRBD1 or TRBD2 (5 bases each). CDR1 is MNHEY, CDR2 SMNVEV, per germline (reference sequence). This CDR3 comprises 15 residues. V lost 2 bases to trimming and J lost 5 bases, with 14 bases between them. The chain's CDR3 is CASSLSRGALDTQYF. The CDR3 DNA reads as TGTGCCAGCAGTTTAAGTAGAGGGGCCCTAGATACGCAGTATTTT.

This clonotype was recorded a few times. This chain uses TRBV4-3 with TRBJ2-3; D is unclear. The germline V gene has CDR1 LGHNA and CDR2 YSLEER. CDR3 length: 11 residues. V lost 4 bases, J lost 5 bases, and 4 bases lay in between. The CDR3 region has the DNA TGCGCCAGCAGCCTTCGAGATACGCAGTATTTT. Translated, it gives CASSLRDTQYF.

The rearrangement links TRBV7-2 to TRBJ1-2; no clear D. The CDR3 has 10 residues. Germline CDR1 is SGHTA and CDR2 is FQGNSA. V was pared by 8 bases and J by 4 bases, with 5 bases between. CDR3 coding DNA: TGTGCCAGCCGAGGCTATGGCTACACCTTC. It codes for CASRGYGYTF.

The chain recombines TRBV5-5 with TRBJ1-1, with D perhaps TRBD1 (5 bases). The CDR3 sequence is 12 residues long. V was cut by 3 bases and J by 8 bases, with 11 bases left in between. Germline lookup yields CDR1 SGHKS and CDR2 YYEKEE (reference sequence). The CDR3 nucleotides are TGTGCCAGCAGCTGGGGGAAAACAGAAGCTTTCTTT. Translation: CASSWGKTEAFF.

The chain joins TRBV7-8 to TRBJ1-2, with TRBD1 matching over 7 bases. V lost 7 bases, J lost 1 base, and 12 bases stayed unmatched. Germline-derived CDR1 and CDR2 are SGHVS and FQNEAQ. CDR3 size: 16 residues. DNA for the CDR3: TGTGCCAGCAATATAGGGTGGGACAGAGTTAACTATGGCTACACCTTC. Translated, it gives CASNIGWDRVNYGYTF.

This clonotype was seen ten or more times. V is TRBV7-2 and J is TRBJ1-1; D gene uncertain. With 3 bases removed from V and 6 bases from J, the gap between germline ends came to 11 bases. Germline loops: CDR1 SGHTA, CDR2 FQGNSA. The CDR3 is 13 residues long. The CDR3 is CASSLGGMSEAFF. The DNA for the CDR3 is TGTGCCAGCAGCTTGGGAGGGATGTCTGAAGCTTTCTTT.

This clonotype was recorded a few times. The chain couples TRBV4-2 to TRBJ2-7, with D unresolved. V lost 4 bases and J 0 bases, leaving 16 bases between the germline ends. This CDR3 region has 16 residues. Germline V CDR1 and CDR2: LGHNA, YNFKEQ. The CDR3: CASSPSTLGTSYEQYF. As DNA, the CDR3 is TGTGCCAGCAGCCCAAGTACCTTAGGCACCTCCTACGAGCAGTACTTC.

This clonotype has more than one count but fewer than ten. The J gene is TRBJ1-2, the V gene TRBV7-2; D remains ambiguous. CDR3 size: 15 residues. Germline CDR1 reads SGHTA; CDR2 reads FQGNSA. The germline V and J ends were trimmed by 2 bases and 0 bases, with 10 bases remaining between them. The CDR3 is CASSLLGSTNYGYTF. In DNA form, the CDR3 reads TGTGCCAGCAGCTTATTGGGCAGCACTAACTATGGCTACACCTTC.

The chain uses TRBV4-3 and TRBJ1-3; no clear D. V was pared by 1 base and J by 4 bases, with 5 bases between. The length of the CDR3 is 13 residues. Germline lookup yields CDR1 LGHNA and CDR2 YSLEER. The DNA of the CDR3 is TGCGCCAGCAGCCAAGGAGACGGAAACACCATATATTTT. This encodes CASSQGDGNTIYF.

The CDR3 region has the DNA TGTGCCAGCAGCGCAGGGGGGGGCAATCAGCCCCAGCATTTT. As protein: CASSAGGGNQPQHF. The rearrangement links TRBV7-2 to TRBJ1-5; TRBD1 aligns across 7 bases. Trimming cost V 5 bases and J 2 bases; bases outside gene matches: 3. Germline V gives CDR1 SGHTA, CDR2 FQGNSA. The CDR3 runs 14 residues.

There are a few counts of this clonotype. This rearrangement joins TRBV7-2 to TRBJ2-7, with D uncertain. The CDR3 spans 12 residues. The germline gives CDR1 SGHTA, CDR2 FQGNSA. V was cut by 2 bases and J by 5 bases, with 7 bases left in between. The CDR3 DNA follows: TGTGCCAGCAGCTTAAATCAAGACGAGCAGTACTTC. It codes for CASSLNQDEQYF. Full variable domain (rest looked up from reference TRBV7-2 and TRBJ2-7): GAGVSQSPSNKVTEKGKDVELRCDPISGHTALYWYRQSLGQGLEFLIYFQGNSAPDKSGLPSDRFSAERTGGSVSTLTIQRTQQEDSAVYLCASSLNQDEQYFGPGTRLTVT.

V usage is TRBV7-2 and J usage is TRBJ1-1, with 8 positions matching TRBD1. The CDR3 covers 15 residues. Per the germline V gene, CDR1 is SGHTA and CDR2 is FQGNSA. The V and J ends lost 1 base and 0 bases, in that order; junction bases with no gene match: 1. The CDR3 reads CASSLDRGVNTEAFF. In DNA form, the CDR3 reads TGTGCCAGCAGCTTAGACAGGGGGGTGAACACTGAAGCTTTCTTT.

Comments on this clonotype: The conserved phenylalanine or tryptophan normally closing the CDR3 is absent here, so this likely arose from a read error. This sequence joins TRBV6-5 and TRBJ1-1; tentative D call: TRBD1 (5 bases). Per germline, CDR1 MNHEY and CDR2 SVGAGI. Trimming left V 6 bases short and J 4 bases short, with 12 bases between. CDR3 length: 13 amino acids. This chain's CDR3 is CASRIDSITEAFY. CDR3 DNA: TGTGCCAGCAGGATTGACAGTATCACTGAAGCTTTCTAT.

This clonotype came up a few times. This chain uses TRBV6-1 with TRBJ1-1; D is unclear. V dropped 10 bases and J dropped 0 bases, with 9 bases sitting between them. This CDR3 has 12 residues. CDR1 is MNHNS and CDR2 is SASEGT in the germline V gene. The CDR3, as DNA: TGTGCCACCCAGGTTGTGAACACTGAAGCTTTCTTT. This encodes CATQVVNTEAFF.

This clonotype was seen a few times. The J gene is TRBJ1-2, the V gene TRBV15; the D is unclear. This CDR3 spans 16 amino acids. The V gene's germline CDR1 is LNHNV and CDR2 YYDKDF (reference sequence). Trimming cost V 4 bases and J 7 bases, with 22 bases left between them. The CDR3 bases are TGTGCCACCAGCATAGTCCCTTTCGCAGATGGTCTTGGCTACACCTTC. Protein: CATSIVPFADGLGYTF. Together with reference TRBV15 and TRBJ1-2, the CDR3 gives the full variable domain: DAMVIQNPRYQVTQFGKPVTLSCSQTLNHNVMYWYQQKSSQAPKLLFHYYDKDFNNEADTPDNFQSRRPNTSFCFLDIRSPGLGDTAMYLCATSIVPFADGLGYTFGSGTRLTVV.

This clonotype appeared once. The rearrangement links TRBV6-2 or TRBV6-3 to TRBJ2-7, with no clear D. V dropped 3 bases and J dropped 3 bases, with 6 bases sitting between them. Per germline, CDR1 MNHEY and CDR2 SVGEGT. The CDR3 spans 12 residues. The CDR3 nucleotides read TGTGCCAGCAGTTATGGTAACTACGAGCAGTACTTC. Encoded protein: CASSYGNYEQYF.

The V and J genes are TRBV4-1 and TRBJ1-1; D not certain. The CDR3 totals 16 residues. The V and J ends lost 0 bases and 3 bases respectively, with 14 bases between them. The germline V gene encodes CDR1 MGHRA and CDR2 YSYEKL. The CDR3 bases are TGCGCCAGCAGCCAAGAAAACGGAGGATCGGACACTGAAGCTTTCTTT. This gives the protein CASSQENGGSDTEAFF.

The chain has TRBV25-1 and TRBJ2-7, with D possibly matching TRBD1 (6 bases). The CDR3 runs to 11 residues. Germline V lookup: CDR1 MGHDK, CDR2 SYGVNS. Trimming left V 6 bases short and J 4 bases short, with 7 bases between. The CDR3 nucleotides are TGTGCCAGCAGAGACAGGTACGAGCAGTACTTC. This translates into CASRDRYEQYF.

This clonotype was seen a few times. CDR3 nucleotides: TGTGCCAGCAGCTTATACAGTTTGCCGGCCGATGGCTACACCTTC. Encoded protein: CASSLYSLPADGYTF. The chain carries TRBV7-9 and TRBJ1-2; D unresolved. Germline lookup yields CDR1 SEHNR and CDR2 FQNEAQ (reference sequence). The CDR3 spans 15 residues. The V and J ends lost 2 bases and 6 bases respectively, with 16 bases between them.

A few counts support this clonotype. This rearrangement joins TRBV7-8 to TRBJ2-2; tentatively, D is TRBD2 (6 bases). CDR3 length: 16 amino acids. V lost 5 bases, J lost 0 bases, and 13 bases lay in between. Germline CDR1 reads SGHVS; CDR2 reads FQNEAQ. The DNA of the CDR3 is TGTGCCAGCAGCCCATTAGCGGCTACGAACACCGGGGAGCTGTTTTTT. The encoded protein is CASSPLAATNTGELFF. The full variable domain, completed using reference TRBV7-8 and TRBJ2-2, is GAGVSQSPRYKVAKRGQDVALRCDPISGHVSLFWYQQALGQGPEFLTYFQNEAQLDKSGLPSDRFFAERPEGSVSTLKIQRTQQEDSAVYLCASSPLAATNTGELFFGEGSRLTVL.

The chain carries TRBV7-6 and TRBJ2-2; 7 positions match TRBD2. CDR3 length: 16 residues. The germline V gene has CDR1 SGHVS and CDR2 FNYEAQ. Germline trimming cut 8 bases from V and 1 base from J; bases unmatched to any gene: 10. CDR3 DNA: TGTGCCAGCTTGGGCCGGGGGGTCCAGAACACCGGGGAGCTGTTTTTT. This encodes CASLGRGVQNTGELFF.